The present T cell receptor beta chain was sequenced within a study of blood T cell repertoires in COVID-19. This clone was observed a handful of times. Assay: immunoSEQ multiplex PCR; the TCRdb copy retains only in-frame clones and omits some. In the table there are approximately 230,000 clones, roughly 85% of which are singletons. The CDR3 spans 13 residues. V shed 5 bases and J shed 4 bases, with 11 bases lying between them. From germline, CDR1 is LNHDA and CDR2 SQIVND (reference sequence). The chain is built from TRBV19 and TRBJ1-2; tentative D call: TRBD1 (5 bases). The TCR sequence derives from a man between 18 and 35 years old with active or convalescent COVID-19. The sequencing input was peripheral blood. The CDR3 DNA reads TGTGCCAGTAGTCAAGTGACAGCCTATGGCTACACCTTC. Protein sequence: CASSQVTAYGYTF.